The present entry profiles one T cell receptor beta chain with its context. Its antigen remains unidentified. These data come from a study of PD-1 blockade in mismatch repair-deficient tumors. Across the whole study: Patients had approximately 13 mismatch repair-deficient cancer types, all previously treated and progressing. General study findings and limits: Rapid post-treatment expansion, then contraction, generally preceding radiologic response, marked tumor-resident clones.

TCRdb's table, derived via immunoSEQ multiplex PCR, lists solely in-frame clones and lacks some. Of around 100,000 clones listed, 70% to 80% are singletons. This CDR3 comprises 16 residues. Germline trimming cut 0 bases from V and 3 bases from J; bases unmatched to any gene: 5. Germline V gene lookup returns CDR1 SGDLS and CDR2 YYNGEE. A few pembrolizumab responders had their TCRs sequenced. This receptor was obtained from an adult with mismatch repair-deficient cancer. The specimen comprised peripheral blood, sampled about 60 weeks after starting pembrolizumab. The chain carries TRBV9 and TRBJ2-2; TRBD2 aligns across 7 bases. The CDR3 coding sequence is TGTGCCAGCAGCGTAGTGGGAGGGCCGGACACCGGGGAGCTGTTTTTT. Protein sequence: CASSVVGGPDTGELFF.